These 32 T cell receptor beta chains came from one sample sequenced in a study of T cells in women clearing cervical HPV infection. Assay: immunoSEQ multiplex PCR; the TCRdb copy retains only in-frame clones and omits some. This sample's clone table lists some 24,000 clones. The sequenced sample was blood buffy coat. These TCRs come from a woman aged 18-69 years with a cervical HPV16 infection that either progressed to CIN3+ or cleared (not recorded which).

In regard to this clone: Read coverage stops 3 residues before the CDR3 terminus; the germline J gene supplies the remainder. V usage is TRBV7-9 and J usage is TRBJ1-2; 8 bases align to TRBD1. From germline, CDR1 is SEHNR and CDR2 FQNEAQ (reference sequence). The CDR3 runs to 11 residues. This CDR3 is CATDRGETYTF. Partial CDR3 DNA: TGTGCCACAGACAGGGGAGAGACC. The entire variable domain, with the rest obtained from reference TRBV7-9 and TRBJ1-2, is as follows: DTGVSQNPRHKITKRGQNVTFRCDPISEHNRLYWYRQTLGQGPEFLTYFQNEAQLEKSRLLSDRFSAERPKGSFSTLEIQRTEQGDSAMYLCATDRGETYTFGSGTRLTVV.

Of note for this clone: The read terminates 3 residues before the CDR3 end, so the remaining end is supplied by the germline J gene. The rearrangement joins TRBV7-6 to TRBJ1-2, with D unresolved. The V gene's germline CDR1 is SGHVS and CDR2 FNYEAQ. CDR3 length equals 13 residues. The CDR3 protein is CASRPAAYNDYTF. The sequenced CDR3 bases are TGTGCCAGCAGGCCCGCGGCATACAATGAC.

Points on this clone: The sequence runs out 3 residues before the end of the CDR3; the remainder is reconstructed from the germline J gene. The V and J genes are TRBV29-1 and TRBJ2-7, with TRBD1 matching over 11 bases. Germline trimming cut 7 bases from V and 6 bases from J; bases unmatched to any gene: 5. CDR1 is SQVTM and CDR2 is ANQGSEA in the germline V gene. The CDR3 has 12 residues. CDR3 DNA (partial): TGCAGCGCTGGGGACAGGGGGGCCGAG. Residues: CSAGDRGAE. The CDR3 reads in full as CSAGDRGAEQYF.

To note about this clone: The read terminates 3 residues ahead of where the CDR3 ends, so the germline J gene completes it. The rearrangement joins TRBV4-1 to TRBJ2-2; TRBD1 aligns across 7 bases. Per germline, CDR1 MGHRA and CDR2 YSYEKL. The CDR3 runs 18 residues. The junction had 10 bases not matched to a gene; V was cut back by 1 base and J by 2 bases. Partial CDR3 DNA: TGCGCCAGCAGCCAAGCTGTTCCAGGGACAGCCAACACCGGGGAG. Amino acids: CASSQAVPGTANTGE. The full CDR3 protein reads CASSQAVPGTANTGELFF.

About this clone: Read sequence stops 3 residues before the CDR3 end, and the germline J gene provides the missing end. This chain uses TRBV30 with TRBJ2-7; TRBD1 aligns across 7 bases. The V gene end was trimmed by 4 bases and the J gene end by 2 bases; junction bases not matched to a gene: 5. The CDR3 extends over 13 amino acids. The V gene's germline CDR1 is GTSNPN and CDR2 SVGIG (reference sequence). CDR3: CAWMGTATYEQYF. CDR3 DNA, as far as it was read: TGTGCCTGGATGGGGACAGCGACCTACGAG.

Comment on this clone: The CDR3 end lies 3 residues beyond the end of the read and is filled in from the germline J gene. J is TRBJ2-7 and V is TRBV30; no firm D call. The CDR3 is made up of 12 amino acids. Trimming took 5 bases from V and 1 from J, leaving 9 bases between them. Germline V lookup: CDR1 GTSNPN, CDR2 SVGIG (reference sequence). The CDR3 protein is CAWGSISYEQYF. The part of the CDR3 DNA that was read is TGTGCCTGGGGTAGCATTTCCTACGAG.

In regard to this clone: Coverage ceases 3 residues before the CDR3 finishes, and the germline J gene fills in the end. V and J are TRBV5-1 and TRBJ2-5; D is unclear. The CDR3 has 15 residues. Between the trimmed V and J ends, which lost 0 bases and 0 bases, there was a span of 9 bases. CDR1 is SGHRS and CDR2 is YFSETQ in the germline V gene. This chain's CDR3 is CASSLGQAYQETQYF. The sequenced part of the CDR3 DNA is TGCGCCAGCAGCTTGGGGCAGGCGTACCAAGAGACC.

Remarks on this clone: The missing CDR3 end, 3 residues past where the read stops, is filled in from the germline J gene. The chain carries TRBV20-1 and TRBJ1-6, with 9 bases identical to TRBD1. The germline CDR1 and CDR2 sequences are DFQATT and SNEGSKA (reference sequence). This CDR3 contains 14 residues. Losses at the gene ends were 3 bases for V and 8 bases for J; bases not matched to a gene: 5. This CDR3 reads CSASPRDRDSPLHF. The CDR3 bases that were read are TGCAGTGCTAGCCCCCGGGACAGGGATTCACCC.

CDR3 DNA (partial): TGTGCCAGCACCTTCGGGAATTCACCC. Its translation: CASTFGNSP. The whole CDR3 protein reads CASTFGNSPLHF. V is TRBV7-9 and J is TRBJ1-6; D ambiguous. The read terminates 3 residues ahead of where the CDR3 ends, so the germline J gene completes it. CDR1 is SEHNR and CDR2 is FQNEAQ in the germline V gene (reference sequence). CDR3 length: 12 amino acids. V shed 7 bases and J shed 7 bases, with 8 bases lying between them.

In regard to this clone: Read coverage stops 3 residues before the CDR3 terminus; the germline J gene supplies the remainder. The rearrangement joins TRBV19 to TRBJ1-6, with 9 bases that match TRBD1. The J segment lost 7 bases and the V segment lost 5 bases, leaving 3 bases of the junction unmatched. CDR1 LNHDA and CDR2 SQIVND come from the germline V gene (reference sequence). The CDR3 totals 14 residues. This CDR3 reads CASSRTGDNSPLHF. The CDR3 bases that were read are TGTGCCAGTAGTCGGACAGGGGACAATTCACCC.

As to this clone: The CDR3 goes on 3 residues after the read ends, and that part is filled in from the germline J gene. The chain recombines TRBV19 with TRBJ2-5; D might be TRBD2 (6 bases). This CDR3 region has 15 residues. The V end was cut by 2 bases, the J end by 4 bases, with 14 bases between. Germline V gene data show CDR1 as LNHDA and CDR2 as SQIVND (reference sequence). CDR3 loop: CASSISPGLPETQYF. The DNA read from the CDR3 is TGTGCCAGTAGTATATCCCCGGGACTCCCAGAGACC.

With respect to this clone: The observed sequence ends 3 residues before the CDR3 terminus, with the missing tail filled in from the germline J gene. The V gene is TRBV5-1, the J gene TRBJ2-5; D may be TRBD1 (6 bases). Looked up from germline, CDR1 is SGHRS and CDR2 is YFSETQ. This CDR3 is 14 amino acids long. Deletions cut 0 bases from V and 5 bases from J, with 11 bases between. The CDR3 protein is CASSLAQGLETQYF. CDR3 DNA (partial): TGCGCCAGCAGCTTGGCCCAGGGGCTGGAGACC.

Of note for this clone: The CDR3 is cut off 3 residues early in the read; its end comes from the germline J gene. J is TRBJ2-7 and V is TRBV10-1, with TRBD2 matching 10 bases. The CDR3 has 14 amino acids. Trimming at V came to 4 bases and at J to 0 bases, leaving 0 bases not matched to a gene. The germline V gene has CDR1 WNHNN and CDR2 SYGVQD (reference sequence). The CDR3 sequence is CASSASGSSYEQYF. The sequenced part of the CDR3 DNA is TGCGCCAGCAGTGCTAGCGGGAGCTCCTACGAG.

For this clone: The read stops 3 residues short of the end of the CDR3; the missing end is completed from the germline J gene. V and J are TRBV5-1 and TRBJ2-7; 15 bases match TRBD2. Germline CDR1 reads SGHRS; CDR2 reads YFSETQ. V gave up 2 bases and J gave up 4 bases; unmatched junction bases: 13. This CDR3 is 19 amino acids long. CDR3 DNA (partial): TGCGCCAGCAGCTTCGCAATAGGACTAGCGGGAGGGCCCAGGTACGAG. As protein: CASSFAIGLAGGPRYE. The full CDR3 protein is CASSFAIGLAGGPRYEQYF.

About this clone itself: The CDR3 goes on 3 residues after the read ends, and that part is filled in from the germline J gene. Additional DNA sequences in this sample encode the identical CDR3. The chain uses TRBV13 and TRBJ2-3, with 9 positions matching TRBD1. V was clipped by 6 bases and J by 5 bases; unmatched bases: 9. The CDR3 is 15 residues long. Germline lookup yields CDR1 PRHDT and CDR2 FYEKMQ (reference sequence). CDR3 DNA (partial): TGTGCCAGCAGACGGGACAGGGTTGCTCAAGATACG. The encoded protein is CASRRDRVAQDT. The CDR3 as a whole reads CASRRDRVAQDTQYF.

Of note for this clone: The read ends 3 residues before the CDR3 terminus; that terminus is restored from the germline J gene. The rearrangement joins TRBV5-1 to TRBJ2-1; 11 positions agree with TRBD1. V was pared by 4 bases and J by 8 bases, with 8 bases of the junction left unmatched. From germline, CDR1 is SGHRS and CDR2 YFSETQ. The CDR3 is 15 residues long. CDR3 in amino acids: CASSMDRGRVDEQFF. The CDR3 DNA, read in part, is TGCGCCAGCAGCATGGACAGGGGGCGGGTCGATGAG.

Comment on this clone: The sequenced fragment ends 3 residues before the CDR3 boundary, so the rest is inferred from the germline J gene. The chain employs TRBV2 and TRBJ1-5, with 7 bases that match TRBD1. Germline V gene data show CDR1 as SNHLY and CDR2 as FYNNEI. Trimming removed 5 bases from V and 0 bases from J; junction bases left unmatched: 7. The CDR3 sequence is 16 residues long. The CDR3 DNA, read in part, is TGTGCCAGCAGTCGGGACAGCCCAATTAGCAATCAGCCC. Protein product: CASSRDSPISNQP. The whole CDR3 protein reads CASSRDSPISNQPQHF.

Comments on this clone: With the read ending 3 residues before the CDR3 end, the germline J gene is used to fill in that end. The chain joins TRBV9 to TRBJ2-3; 9 nucleotides align to TRBD1. Trimming removed 1 base from V and 2 bases from J; junction bases left unmatched: 8. This CDR3 has 17 residues. Germline CDR1 and CDR2: SGDLS and YYNGEE. CDR3 amino acids: CASSVSRQGGDTDTQYF. Incomplete CDR3 DNA: TGTGCCAGCAGCGTATCCCGACAGGGGGGAGACACAGATACG.

About this clone itself: The CDR3 extends 3 residues past the end of the read, so its final part is completed from the germline J gene. The V and J genes are TRBV19 and TRBJ1-2, with 8 bases aligning to TRBD1. The CDR3 runs to 14 residues. Germline V gene sequence: CDR1 LNHDA, CDR2 SQIVND (reference sequence). V lost 3 bases, J lost 4 bases, and 4 bases stayed unmatched. The sequenced CDR3 bases are TGTGCCAGTAGTATGCTCGACAGGGGCTATGGC. It is translated as CASSMLDRGYG. The CDR3 as a whole reads CASSMLDRGYGYTF.

In regard to this clone: The read is 3 residues too short to cover the CDR3 end, so that end is filled in from the germline J gene. Other DNA sequences from this sample encode an identical CDR3 as well. This chain uses TRBV7-9 with TRBJ1-2; D possibly corresponds to TRBD1 (6 bases). Germline V CDR1 and CDR2: SEHNR, FQNEAQ (reference sequence). CDR3 length equals 15 residues. The CDR3 loop reads CASSLVQGHWNDYTF. CDR3 DNA (partial): TGTGCCAGCAGCTTAGTCCAGGGGCACTGGAATGAC. The complete variable domain, with remaining parts taken from reference TRBV7-9 and TRBJ1-2, reads DTGVSQNPRHKITKRGQNVTFRCDPISEHNRLYWYRQTLGQGPEFLTYFQNEAQLEKSRLLSDRFSAERPKGSFSTLEIQRTEQGDSAMYLCASSLVQGHWNDYTFGSGTRLTVV.

As concerns this clone: The read terminates 3 residues ahead of where the CDR3 ends, so the germline J gene completes it. J is TRBJ2-3 and V is TRBV11-2, with D perhaps TRBD2 (6 bases). The CDR3 contains 14 residues. V was cut by 1 base and J by 3 bases, with 8 bases left in between. The germline V gene encodes CDR1 SGHAT and CDR2 FQNNGV. The sequenced part of the CDR3 DNA is TGTGCCAGCAGCTTAGCCCGGGGGACAGATACG. The encoded protein is CASSLARGTDT. The whole CDR3 region reads CASSLARGTDTQYF. The complete variable domain, with remaining parts taken from reference TRBV11-2 and TRBJ2-3, reads EAGVAQSPRYKIIEKRQSVAFWCNPISGHATLYWYQQILGQGPKLLIQFQNNGVVDDSQLPKDRFSAERLKGVDSTLKIQPAKLEDSAVYLCASSLARGTDTQYFGPGTRLTVL.

On this clone: The read falls 3 residues short of the CDR3 end, and the missing part is taken from the germline J gene. The chain is built from TRBV6-2 or TRBV6-3 and TRBJ1-3; no firm D call. V lost 0 bases and J lost 2, with 8 bases in between. Germline CDR1 is MNHEY and CDR2 is SVGEGT. This CDR3 spans 15 amino acids. CDR3 bases read: TGTGCCAGCAGTTACTCTAGAACGGCTGGAAACACC. Its protein is CASSYSRTAGNT. The full CDR3 protein reads CASSYSRTAGNTIYF.

Concerning this clone: The read terminates 3 residues before the CDR3 end, so the remaining end is supplied by the germline J gene. V and J are TRBV5-6 and TRBJ1-3, with a possible D match to TRBD1 (5 bases). This CDR3 region has 15 residues. In germline, CDR1 is SGHDT, CDR2 YYEEEE. V was shortened by 4 bases and J by 0 bases, with 11 bases between the two germline ends. CDR3 DNA, as far as it was read: TGTGCCAGCAGCGCCACAGGCGACTCTGGAAACACC. Encoded protein: CASSATGDSGNT. In full, the CDR3 reads CASSATGDSGNTIYF.

Of note for this clone: The read comes to an end 3 residues before the CDR3 does, leaving the germline J gene to fill in the end. V and J are TRBV7-9 and TRBJ1-5; no reliable D call. The V gene lost 3 bases and the J gene lost 3 bases, with 3 bases spanning the gap. The CDR3 is 12 residues long. CDR1 is SEHNR, CDR2 FQNEAQ, per germline (reference sequence). CDR3 bases read: TGTGCCAGCAGCTTCTCCAATCAGCCC. The encoded protein is CASSFSNQP. The complete CDR3 protein is CASSFSNQPQHF.

In regard to this clone: The CDR3 end lies 3 residues beyond the end of the read and is filled in from the germline J gene. The V and J genes are TRBV18 and TRBJ1-2; D unclear. This CDR3 contains 12 residues. From germline, CDR1 is KGHSH and CDR2 LQKENI. The CDR3 loop is CASSPPSDDYTF. CDR3 bases read: TGTGCCAGCTCACCACCGAGCGACGAC.

Concerning this clone itself: Read coverage stops 3 residues before the CDR3 terminus; the germline J gene supplies the remainder. J is TRBJ1-5 and V is TRBV7-2, with 7 bases aligning to TRBD1. V lost 1 base to trimming and J lost 8 bases; unmatched junction nucleotides: 5. Germline-derived CDR1 and CDR2 are SGHTA and FQGNSA. The CDR3 length is 14 residues. Incomplete CDR3 DNA: TGTGCCAGCAGCTTAGAAACAGGGGTAGAGCCC. Translated, it gives CASSLETGVEP. The full CDR3 protein reads CASSLETGVEPQHF.

A word on this clone: The read terminates 3 residues ahead of where the CDR3 ends, so the germline J gene completes it. The chain couples TRBV4-1 to TRBJ1-1; 9 bases match TRBD1. The CDR3 has 14 residues. The germline gives CDR1 MGHRA, CDR2 YSYEKL. J lost 6 bases, V lost 4 bases, and 6 bases had no gene match. The CDR3 spells CASSPWTGAAEAFF. The DNA read from the CDR3 is TGCGCCAGCAGCCCATGGACAGGGGCGGCTGAA.

CDR3 DNA, as far as it was read: TGTGCCAGCAGCTTAAGCGAGGGAAACACC. It encodes CASSLSEGNT. The whole CDR3 protein reads CASSLSEGNTIYF. The V gene is TRBV7-9, the J gene TRBJ1-3, with no clear D. Read data end 3 residues before the CDR3 end; the end is taken from the germline J gene. CDR3 length: 13 residues. V shed 2 bases and J shed 4 bases, with 6 bases lying between them. Per the germline V gene, CDR1 is SEHNR and CDR2 is FQNEAQ (reference sequence).

In regard to this clone: Read coverage stops 3 residues before the CDR3 terminus; the germline J gene supplies the remainder. The chain combines TRBV9 with TRBJ2-7, with 9 bases lining up with TRBD2. The CDR3 has 15 amino acids. V lost 3 bases, J lost 5 bases, and 9 bases stayed unmatched. Germline V CDR1 and CDR2: SGDLS, YYNGEE. The sequenced part of the CDR3 DNA is TGTGCCAGCAGCGCGAGACTAGCGGTTTTCGACGAG. This sequence encodes CASSARLAVFDE. The CDR3 in full is CASSARLAVFDEQYF.

A word on this clone: The CDR3 end is not reached by the read, which stops 3 residues before it; the germline J gene fills it in. The V gene is TRBV5-4, the J gene TRBJ2-2; tentative D call: TRBD2 (5 bases). V was clipped by 0 bases and J by 5 bases, with 8 bases between them. The germline gives CDR1 SGHNT, CDR2 YYREEE (reference sequence). The CDR3 totals 14 residues. The CDR3 region is CASSLALATGELFF. The part of the CDR3 DNA that was read is TGTGCCAGCAGCTTGGCCCTAGCAACCGGGGAG.

Details on this clone: The CDR3 end falls 3 residues outside the read, so it is completed with the germline J gene. The genes are TRBV4-1 and TRBJ2-2; TRBD2 matches 8 bases. V trimming: 5 bases; J trimming: 2 bases; junction bases outside the gene matches: 4. Germline CDR1 reads MGHRA; CDR2 reads YSYEKL. The CDR3 loop spans 15 amino acids. The sequenced part of the CDR3 DNA is TGCGCCAGCAGCATTAGCGGGAAAAACACCGGGGAG. Translation: CASSISGKNTGE. The full CDR3 protein reads CASSISGKNTGELFF.

As concerns this clone: From the germline J gene comes the end of the CDR3, since the read stops 3 residues before it. The chain is built from TRBV7-3 and TRBJ2-1; a possible D gene is TRBD2 (9 bases). The germline V and J ends were trimmed by 5 bases and 9 bases, with 23 bases remaining between them. Germline V gives CDR1 SGHTA, CDR2 FQGTGA. The CDR3 totals 16 residues. CDR3 DNA (partial): TGTGCCAGCAGCGGACAGGGACTAGCTCGCGGGGGTGAG. Translating gives CASSGQGLARGGE. The whole CDR3 region reads CASSGQGLARGGEQFF.